The source of this T cell receptor (beta chain) is a study of blood T cell repertoires in COVID-19. Sequencing was performed with immunoSEQ multiplex PCR; in TCRdb, only in-frame clones are kept and a portion is missing. The sample has around 270,000 clones, more than 85% seen once. V lost 6 bases to trimming and J lost 2 bases, with 6 bases between them. From germline, CDR1 is SGHAT and CDR2 FQNNGV. This CDR3 region has 12 residues. The sequencing sample was made of peripheral blood. This TCR derives from a woman aged 60-75 years with COVID-19, enrolled during active disease. The rearrangement joins TRBV11-2 to TRBJ2-3; D not certain. The CDR3 is CASRPVTDTQYF. Written as DNA, the CDR3 is TGTGCCAGCAGGCCAGTCACAGATACGCAGTATTTT.